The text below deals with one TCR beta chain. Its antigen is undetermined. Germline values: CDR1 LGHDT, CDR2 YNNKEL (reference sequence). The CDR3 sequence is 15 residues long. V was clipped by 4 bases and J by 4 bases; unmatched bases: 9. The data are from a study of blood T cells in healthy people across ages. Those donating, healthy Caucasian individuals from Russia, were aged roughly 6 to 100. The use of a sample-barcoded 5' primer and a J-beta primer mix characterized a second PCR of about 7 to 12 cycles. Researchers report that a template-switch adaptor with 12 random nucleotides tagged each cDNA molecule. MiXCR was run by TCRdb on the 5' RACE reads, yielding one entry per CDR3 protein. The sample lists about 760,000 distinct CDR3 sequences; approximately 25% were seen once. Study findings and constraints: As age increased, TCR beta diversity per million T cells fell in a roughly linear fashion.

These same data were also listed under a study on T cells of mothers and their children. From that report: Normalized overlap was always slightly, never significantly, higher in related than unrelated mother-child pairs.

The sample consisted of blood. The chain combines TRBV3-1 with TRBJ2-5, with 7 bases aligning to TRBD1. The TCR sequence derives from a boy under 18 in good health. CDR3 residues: CASSLPGQVRETQYF. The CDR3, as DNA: TGTGCCAGCAGCCTGCCCGGACAGGTTAGAGAGACCCAGTACTTC.